Listed below are T cell receptor beta chains from one sample, sequenced in a study of T cells after yellow fever vaccination. TCRdb called the 5' RACE reads again in MiXCR, with one record for every CDR3 protein. Altogether over 300,000 distinct CDR3 sequences are present, 4.1% being singletons, with the ten largest covering about 26%. The sample consisted of PBMCs, taken 5 days after the yellow fever booster vaccination. These receptors were collected from a man younger than 35 who received the YFV17D yellow fever vaccine. Both conserved end residues are part of each CDR3. Each record gives: V gene, CDR3 protein.

v_call: TRBV6-5
cdr3_aa: CASSRTVDSHQETQYF

v_call: TRBV5-1
cdr3_aa: CASSWAGRTPCGEQFF

v_call: TRBV18
cdr3_aa: CASSPPSTGQETQYF

v_call: TRBV11-3
cdr3_aa: CASSLEYAGELFF

v_call: TRBV4-2
cdr3_aa: CASSRGDSSYNEQFF

v_call: TRBV30
cdr3_aa: CARRGDTDTQYF

v_call: TRBV18
cdr3_aa: CASSRDAGTGVSGYTF

v_call: TRBV5-6
cdr3_aa: CASSLWQNDYGYTF

v_call: TRBV20-1
cdr3_aa: CSASRNRLQADTQYF

v_call: TRBV7-9
cdr3_aa: CASKTSSGANVLTF

v_call: TRBV7-2
cdr3_aa: CASRQGAWTEAFF

v_call: TRBV4-3
cdr3_aa: CASSPGLAAITQETQYF

v_call: TRBV27
cdr3_aa: CASSPPGRTQYF

v_call: TRBV7-2
cdr3_aa: CASRKDRIQETQYF

v_call: TRBV27
cdr3_aa: CASRQNTEAFF

v_call: TRBV7-2
cdr3_aa: CASSLGQHGGNEQFF

v_call: TRBV12-3/TRBV12-4
cdr3_aa: CASREYNNEQFF

v_call: TRBV12-3/TRBV12-4
cdr3_aa: CASTSESGLLNSGELFF

v_call: TRBV11-2
cdr3_aa: CASSLLGSMNTEAFF

v_call: TRBV18
cdr3_aa: CASHGQLNQPQHF

v_call: TRBV20-1
cdr3_aa: CSASPRLVRNTGELFF

v_call: TRBV19
cdr3_aa: CASSLTGGHNEQFF

v_call: TRBV5-1
cdr3_aa: CASSLEYGGAGDTQYF

v_call: TRBV6-2/TRBV6-3
cdr3_aa: CASTYDTPGPYEQYF

v_call: TRBV20-1
cdr3_aa: CSAKAGMRGEGETQYF

v_call: TRBV18
cdr3_aa: CASSPSAGQGRTGELFF

v_call: TRBV7-9
cdr3_aa: CASSLGPPRGANEKLFF

v_call: TRBV3-1
cdr3_aa: CASSQARTYQETQYF

v_call: TRBV7-3
cdr3_aa: CASSLTGGGAYNEQFF

v_call: TRBV10-3
cdr3_aa: CASGGAKTNYGYTF

v_call: TRBV27
cdr3_aa: CASRADGYEQYF

v_call: TRBV6-6
cdr3_aa: CASSWALVGANVLTF

v_call: TRBV20-1
cdr3_aa: CSASNRDRGPGYNEQFF

v_call: TRBV5-1
cdr3_aa: CASSFDQGSEKLFF

v_call: TRBV5-1
cdr3_aa: CASTGETGELFF

v_call: TRBV4-3
cdr3_aa: CASSQVSGTTDTQYF

v_call: TRBV4-2
cdr3_aa: CASSVAPGGYYGYTF

v_call: TRBV20-1
cdr3_aa: CSATRPAGHEQFF

v_call: TRBV11-2
cdr3_aa: CASRTSGGANEQFF

v_call: TRBV27
cdr3_aa: CASSSAAPTEAFF

v_call: TRBV4-3
cdr3_aa: CASSQDFRDVNIQYF

v_call: TRBV7-9
cdr3_aa: CATTTQGMGANYGYTF